These 11 T cell receptor beta chains were all obtained from the same sample, sequenced in a study of CD8 T cells in ankylosing spondylitis. General study points: What seemed typical of ankylosing spondylitis blood was a TCR beta motif built from several highly homologous variants.

The antigens these receptors bind are not known. Each CDR3 protein is one row after TCRdb ran MiXCR on the 5' RACE reads. The table records around 770,000 distinct CDR3 sequences, over 15% of them present only once. The material sequenced was blood, either unsorted or a sorted T cell fraction (not recorded which). All receptors come from a male donor with ankylosing spondylitis.

The rearrangement joins TRBV5-5 to TRBJ2-7; weak D call: TRBD1 (5 bases). The CDR3 is made up of 15 amino acids. The V and J ends lost 0 bases and 2 bases respectively, with 12 bases between them. Germline V gene lookup returns CDR1 SGHKS and CDR2 YYEKEE (reference sequence). The CDR3 loop reads CASSLDRRPPYEQYF. Written as DNA, the CDR3 is TGTGCCAGCAGCTTGGACAGGCGACCCCCCTACGAGCAGTACTTC.

The chain links TRBV29-1 to TRBJ2-2; D ambiguous. Germline V gene lookup returns CDR1 SQVTM and CDR2 ANQGSEA. Trimming cost V 7 bases and J 7 bases, with 4 bases left between them. CDR3 length: 9 amino acids. The CDR3, as DNA: TGCAGCGATGTCGGGGAGCTGTTTTTT. Its translation is CSDVGELFF.

The rearrangement joins TRBV9 to TRBJ2-3; no definite D call. The CDR3 covers 12 residues. CDR1 and CDR2 from the germline V gene are SGDLS and YYNGEE. V was trimmed by 0 bases and J by 7 bases, leaving 6 bases between them. CDR3 nucleotide sequence: TGTGCCAGCAGCGTAGATCCCAATACGCAGTATTTT. Translated, it gives CASSVDPNTQYF.

The CDR3 loop is CASSVYGAANEKLFF. The CDR3, as DNA: TGTGCCAGCAGCGTATACGGAGCGGCTAATGAAAAACTGTTTTTT. The chain joins TRBV9 to TRBJ1-4; D gene ambiguous. This CDR3 has 15 residues. Germline loops: CDR1 SGDLS, CDR2 YYNGEE. V was pared by 1 base and J by 3 bases, with 10 bases between.

This clonotype appeared a few times. The chain uses TRBV18 and TRBJ2-7; D call uncertain. This CDR3 is 16 amino acids long. Germline CDR1 KGHSH, CDR2 LQKENI. The V gene lost 0 bases and the J gene lost 3 bases, with 15 bases spanning the gap. In DNA form, the CDR3 reads TGTGCCAGCTCACCACCGGGCGGATTGAACCTCTACGAGCAGTACTTC. Its translation is CASSPPGGLNLYEQYF.

This rearrangement joins TRBV6-1 to TRBJ2-5; TRBD2 is a possible D gene (6 bases). CDR1 MNHNS and CDR2 SASEGT come from the germline V gene. The CDR3 is made up of 13 amino acids. Trimming removed 10 bases at V and 11 bases at J, with 23 bases between. The chain's CDR3 is CATELPIAEPQYF. In DNA form, the CDR3 reads TGTGCCACCGAACTCCCCATAGCGGAACCTCAGTACTTC.

This clonotype occurred once. V usage is TRBV7-8 and J usage is TRBJ2-1, with TRBD2 matching 8 bases. Germline V gene lookup returns CDR1 SGHVS and CDR2 FQNEAQ. After removal of 4 bases from V and 4 bases from J, the junction contained 12 bases not matched to a gene. The CDR3 is made up of 17 amino acids. DNA of the CDR3: TGTGCCAGCAGCTCCCGGAAAGCGGGAGCGGGGTACAATGAGCAGTTCTTC. Encoded protein: CASSSRKAGAGYNEQFF.

The CDR3 DNA sequence: TGCAGTGCATATTACGGGGGACAATTGAACACTGAAGCTTTCTTT. It codes for CSAYYGGQLNTEAFF. The genes are TRBV20-1 and TRBJ1-1, with a tentative D call TRBD1 (6 bases). The V gene's germline CDR1 is DFQATT and CDR2 SNEGSKA (reference sequence). Between the trimmed V and J ends, which lost 6 bases and 0 bases, there was a span of 17 bases. There are 15 residues in the CDR3.

This clonotype has only a few counts. The chain is built from TRBV20-1 and TRBJ1-1, with D maybe TRBD1 (6 bases). Germline assignment: CDR1 DFQATT and CDR2 SNEGSKA (reference sequence). Deletions cut 6 bases from V and 1 base from J, with 15 bases between. This CDR3 contains 14 residues. CDR3 in DNA: TGCAGTGCCGAACCAGGGGCCACGAACACTGAAGCTTTCTTT. Its translation: CSAEPGATNTEAFF.

The V and J genes are TRBV5-1 and TRBJ2-1; no clear D gene. The CDR3 extends over 13 amino acids. Germline-derived CDR1 and CDR2 are SGHRS and YFSETQ. V gave up 0 bases and J gave up 6 bases, with 7 bases separating them. In DNA, the CDR3 is TGCGCCAGCAGCTTGGCCCCACGCAATGAGCAGTTCTTC. Its protein product is CASSLAPRNEQFF.

The CDR3 nucleotides read TGTGCCGTTGGAGAGGGACAGCGTAACACTGAAGCTTTCTTT. Its translation: CAVGEGQRNTEAFF. The rearrangement links TRBV10-3 to TRBJ1-1; 7 positions match TRBD1. This CDR3 contains 14 residues. The trim removed 11 bases at V and 2 bases at J, leaving 11 bases unmatched. Germline V gene data show CDR1 as ENHRY and CDR2 as SYGVKD.